The 6 T cell receptor beta chains below come from one sample, sequenced in a study of blood T cells in healthy people across ages. A J-beta primer mix and a sample-barcoded 5' primer were used in a second PCR of roughly 6 to 12 cycles. TCRdb reprocessed the 5' RACE reads with MiXCR, giving one entry per CDR3 protein. The sample lists about 800,000 distinct CDR3 sequences, 46% occurring once. Sequencing used blood. These receptors all stem from a man older than 75 in good health.

A few counts support this clonotype. V is TRBV29-1 and J is TRBJ2-7; 9 nucleotides align to TRBD2. The CDR3 totals 14 residues. Per the germline V gene, CDR1 is SQVTM and CDR2 is ANQGSEA. V shed 2 bases and J 0 bases; nucleotides not matched to a gene: 2. The chain's CDR3 is CSVEISGSSYEQYF. CDR3 nucleotide sequence: TGCAGCGTTGAAATTAGCGGGAGCTCCTACGAGCAGTACTTC.

Comment on this clonotype: Compared with germline, one end of the junction differs, possibly owing to a read error. The chain recombines TRBV15 with TRBJ2-1; 7 bases align to TRBD1. The CDR3 is 16 residues long. Germline values: CDR1 LNHNV, CDR2 YYDKDF (reference sequence). The CDR3 DNA reads TGTACCACCAGCAGACCCCTGGCAGGGGGTTACAATGAGCAGTTCTTC. Translated: CTTSRPLAGGYNEQFF. The variable domain in full, with the rest retrieved from reference TRBV15 and TRBJ2-1, is DAMVIQNPRYQVTQFGKPVTLSCSQTLNHNVMYWYQQKSSQAPKLLFHYYDKDFNNEADTPDNFQSRRPNTSFCFLDIRSPGLGDTAMYLCTTSRPLAGGYNEQFFGPGTRLTVL.

This clonotype has ten or more counts. This chain uses TRBV12-3 or TRBV12-4 with TRBJ2-5; D gene ambiguous. The CDR3 totals 13 residues. With 5 bases removed from V and 1 base from J, the gap between germline ends came to 8 bases. DNA for the CDR3: TGTGCCAGCAGTGTAGGCTCCCAAGAGACCCAGTACTTC. This translates into CASSVGSQETQYF.

V usage is TRBV7-9 and J usage is TRBJ2-1, with a weak D call TRBD1 (6 bases). Deletions cut 6 bases from V and 7 bases from J, with 13 bases between. In germline, CDR1 is SEHNR, CDR2 FQNEAQ (reference sequence). This CDR3 has 13 amino acids. CDR3 sequence (DNA): TGTGCCAGCAGACCGACAGGATTAAATGAGCAGTTCTTC. Its protein is CASRPTGLNEQFF.

The chain has TRBV7-2 and TRBJ2-7; possibly TRBD2 for D (11 bases). From germline, CDR1 is SGHTA and CDR2 FQGNSA. CDR3 length equals 20 residues. V was shortened by 3 bases and J by 7 bases, with 34 bases between the two germline ends. CDR3 DNA sequence: TGTGCCAGCAGCTTTAGGGGGTTGGGACAGGGGACTAGCGGTTACAATGAGCAGTACTTC. It yields the protein CASSFRGLGQGTSGYNEQYF.

The chain has TRBV6-5 and TRBJ2-5; 8 bases fit TRBD2. The V gene end was trimmed by 2 bases and the J gene end by 11 bases; junction bases not matched to a gene: 10. The CDR3 has 14 residues. Germline V gene sequence: CDR1 MNHEY, CDR2 SVGAGI. CDR3 sequence (DNA): TGTGCCAGCAGTTACGGGACTAGTTTCGATGAGCAGTACTTC. This codes for CASSYGTSFDEQYF.